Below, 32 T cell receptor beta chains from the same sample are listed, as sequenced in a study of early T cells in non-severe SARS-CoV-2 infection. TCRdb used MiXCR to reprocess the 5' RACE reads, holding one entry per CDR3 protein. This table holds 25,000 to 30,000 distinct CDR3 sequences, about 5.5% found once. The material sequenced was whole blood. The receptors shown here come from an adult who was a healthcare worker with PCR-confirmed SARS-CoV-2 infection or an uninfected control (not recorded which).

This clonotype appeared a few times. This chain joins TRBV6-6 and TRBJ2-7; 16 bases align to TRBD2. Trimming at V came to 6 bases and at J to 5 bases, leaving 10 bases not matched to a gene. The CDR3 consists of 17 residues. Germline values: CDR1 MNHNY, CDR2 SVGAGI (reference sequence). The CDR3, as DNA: TGTGCCAGCAGCCCCGGGACTAGCGGGAGGGCGGGAGACGAGCAGTACTTC. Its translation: CASSPGTSGRAGDEQYF.

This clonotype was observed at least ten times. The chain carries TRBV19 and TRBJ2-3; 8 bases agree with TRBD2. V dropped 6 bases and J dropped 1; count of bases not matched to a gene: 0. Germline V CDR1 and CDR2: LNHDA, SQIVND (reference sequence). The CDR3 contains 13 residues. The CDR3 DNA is TGTGCCAGTAGGACTAGCGGCACAGATACGCAGTATTTT. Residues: CASRTSGTDTQYF. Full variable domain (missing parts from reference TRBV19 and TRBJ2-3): DGGITQSPKYLFRKEGQNVTLSCEQNLNHDAMYWYRQDPGQGLRLIYYSQIVNDFQKGDIAEGYSVSREKKESFPLTVTSAQKNPTAFYLCASRTSGTDTQYFGPGTRLTVL.

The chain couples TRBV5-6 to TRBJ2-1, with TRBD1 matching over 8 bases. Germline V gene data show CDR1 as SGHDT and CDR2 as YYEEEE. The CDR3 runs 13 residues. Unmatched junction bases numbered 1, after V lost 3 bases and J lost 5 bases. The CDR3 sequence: CASSWTGNNEQFF. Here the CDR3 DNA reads TGTGCCAGCAGCTGGACAGGGAACAATGAGCAGTTCTTC.

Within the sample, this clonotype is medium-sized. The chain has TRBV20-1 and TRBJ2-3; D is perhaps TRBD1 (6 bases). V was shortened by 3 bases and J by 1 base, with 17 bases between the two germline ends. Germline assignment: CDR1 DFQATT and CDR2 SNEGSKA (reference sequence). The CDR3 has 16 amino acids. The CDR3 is CSARGERDTRTDTQYF. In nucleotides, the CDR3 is TGCAGTGCTAGGGGTGAACGGGACACGCGCACAGATACGCAGTATTTT.

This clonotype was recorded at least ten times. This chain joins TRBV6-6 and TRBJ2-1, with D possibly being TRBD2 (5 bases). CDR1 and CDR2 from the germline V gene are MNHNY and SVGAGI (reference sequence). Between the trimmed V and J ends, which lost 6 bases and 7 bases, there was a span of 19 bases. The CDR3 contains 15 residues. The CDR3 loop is CASSYRNPGENEQFF. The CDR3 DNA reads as TGTGCCAGCAGCTACAGAAACCCCGGGGAGAATGAGCAGTTCTTC.

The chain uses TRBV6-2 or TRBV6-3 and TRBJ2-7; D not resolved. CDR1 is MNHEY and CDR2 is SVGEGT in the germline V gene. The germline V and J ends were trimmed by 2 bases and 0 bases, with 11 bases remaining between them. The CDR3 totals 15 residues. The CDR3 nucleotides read TGTGCCAGCAGTTACGTAAGGAGTGTCTCCTACGAGCAGTACTTC. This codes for CASSYVRSVSYEQYF.

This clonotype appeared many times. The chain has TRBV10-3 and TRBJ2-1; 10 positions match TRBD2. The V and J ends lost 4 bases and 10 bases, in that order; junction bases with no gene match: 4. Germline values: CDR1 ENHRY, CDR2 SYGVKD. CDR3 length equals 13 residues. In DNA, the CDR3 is TGTGCCATCAGTGCTCTAGCGGGAGACGAGCAGTTCTTC. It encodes CAISALAGDEQFF.

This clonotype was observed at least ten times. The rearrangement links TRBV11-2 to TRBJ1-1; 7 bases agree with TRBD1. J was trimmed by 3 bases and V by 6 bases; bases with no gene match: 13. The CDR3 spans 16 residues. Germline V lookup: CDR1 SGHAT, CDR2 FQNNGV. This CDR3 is CASRASKGAGYTEAFF. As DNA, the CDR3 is TGTGCCAGCAGGGCATCTAAGGGGGCAGGGTACACTGAAGCTTTCTTT.

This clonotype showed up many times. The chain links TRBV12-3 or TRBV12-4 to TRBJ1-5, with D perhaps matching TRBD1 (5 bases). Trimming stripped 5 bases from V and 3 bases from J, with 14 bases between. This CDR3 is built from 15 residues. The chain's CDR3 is CASSPSGGHNQPQHF. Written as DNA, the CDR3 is TGTGCCAGCAGTCCCTCGGGCGGACACAATCAGCCCCAGCATTTT.

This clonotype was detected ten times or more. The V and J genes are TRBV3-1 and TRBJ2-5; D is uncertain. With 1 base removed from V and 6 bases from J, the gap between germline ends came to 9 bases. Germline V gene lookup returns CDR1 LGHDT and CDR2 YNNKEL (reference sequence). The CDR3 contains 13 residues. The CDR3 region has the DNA TGTGCCAGCAGCCAAGGGCAGCTAAAGACCCAGTACTTC. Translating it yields CASSQGQLKTQYF.

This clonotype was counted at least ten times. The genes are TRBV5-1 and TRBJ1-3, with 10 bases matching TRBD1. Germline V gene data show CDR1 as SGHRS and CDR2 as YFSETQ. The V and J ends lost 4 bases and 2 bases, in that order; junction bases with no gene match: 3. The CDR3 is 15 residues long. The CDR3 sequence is CASSDGTGAGNTIYF. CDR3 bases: TGCGCCAGCAGCGACGGGACAGGGGCTGGAAACACCATATATTTT. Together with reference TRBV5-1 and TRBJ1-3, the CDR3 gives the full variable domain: KAGVTQTPRYLIKTRGQQVTLSCSPISGHRSVSWYQQTPGQGLQFLFEYFSETQRNKGNFPGRFSGRQFSNSRSEMNVSTLELGDSALYLCASSDGTGAGNTIYFGEGSWLTVV.

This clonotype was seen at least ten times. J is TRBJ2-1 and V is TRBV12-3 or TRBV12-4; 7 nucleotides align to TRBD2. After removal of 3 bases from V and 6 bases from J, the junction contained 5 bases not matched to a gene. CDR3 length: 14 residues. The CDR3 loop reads CASSFGGGSNEQFF. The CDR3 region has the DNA TGTGCCAGCAGTTTCGGCGGGGGTAGCAATGAGCAGTTCTTC.

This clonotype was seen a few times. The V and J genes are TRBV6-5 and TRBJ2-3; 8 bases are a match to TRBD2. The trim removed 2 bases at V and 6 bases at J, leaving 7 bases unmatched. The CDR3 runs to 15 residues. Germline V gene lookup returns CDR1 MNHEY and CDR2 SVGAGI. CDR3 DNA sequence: TGTGCCAGCAGTTACAGCGGGGGTCAATTTGATACGCAGTATTTT. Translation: CASSYSGGQFDTQYF.

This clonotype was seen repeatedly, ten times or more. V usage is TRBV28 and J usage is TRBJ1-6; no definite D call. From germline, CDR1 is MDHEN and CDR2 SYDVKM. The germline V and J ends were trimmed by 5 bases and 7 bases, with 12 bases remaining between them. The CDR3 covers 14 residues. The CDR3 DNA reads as TGTGCCAGCAGTACGACACCGATCAATTCACCCCTCCACTTT. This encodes CASSTTPINSPLHF.

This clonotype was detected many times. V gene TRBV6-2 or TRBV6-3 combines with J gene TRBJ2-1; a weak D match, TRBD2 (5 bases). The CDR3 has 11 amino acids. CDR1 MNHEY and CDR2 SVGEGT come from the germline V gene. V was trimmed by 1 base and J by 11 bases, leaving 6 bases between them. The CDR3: CASSYYGKQFF. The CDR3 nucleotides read TGTGCCAGCAGTTACTACGGGAAGCAGTTCTTC.

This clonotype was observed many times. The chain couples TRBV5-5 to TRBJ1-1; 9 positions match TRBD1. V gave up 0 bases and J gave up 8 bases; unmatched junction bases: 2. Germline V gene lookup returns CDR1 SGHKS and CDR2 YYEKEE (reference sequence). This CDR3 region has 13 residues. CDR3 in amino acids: CASSLAGQGEAFF. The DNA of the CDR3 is TGTGCCAGCAGCTTGGCGGGACAGGGAGAAGCTTTCTTT.

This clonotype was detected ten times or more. The chain's CDR3 is CASSRTGAKTEAFF. The CDR3 bases are TGTGCCAGCAGCCGGACAGGGGCAAAGACTGAAGCTTTCTTT. The chain has TRBV6-5 and TRBJ1-1; 9 bases line up with TRBD1. The ends lost 6 bases at V and 5 bases at J; junction bases unmatched: 7. CDR1 and CDR2 (germline): MNHEY, SVGAGI. The CDR3 is made up of 14 amino acids.

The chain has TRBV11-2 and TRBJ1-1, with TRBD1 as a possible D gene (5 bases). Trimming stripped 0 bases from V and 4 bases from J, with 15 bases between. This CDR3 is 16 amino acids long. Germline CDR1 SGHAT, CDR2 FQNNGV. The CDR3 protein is CASSLEWGNRGTEAFF. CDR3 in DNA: TGTGCCAGCAGCTTAGAGTGGGGGAATCGAGGCACTGAAGCTTTCTTT.

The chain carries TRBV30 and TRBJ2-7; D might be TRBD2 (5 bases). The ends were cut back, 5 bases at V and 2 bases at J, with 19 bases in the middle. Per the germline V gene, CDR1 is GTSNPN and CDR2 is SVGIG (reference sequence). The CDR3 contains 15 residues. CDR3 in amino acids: CAWGSTGSLTYEQYF. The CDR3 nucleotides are TGTGCCTGGGGCAGTACGGGATCGCTTACCTACGAGCAGTACTTC.

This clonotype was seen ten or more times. The CDR3 DNA reads TGTGCCAGCAGCCGCCGGGACCCCTCCTACGAGCAGTACTTC. Translated: CASSRRDPSYEQYF. The chain employs TRBV11-3 and TRBJ2-7; D may correspond to TRBD1 or TRBD2 (5 bases each). The CDR3 is 14 residues long. CDR1 and CDR2 from the germline V gene are SGHNT and YENEEA. V lost 5 bases and J lost 0, with 11 bases in between. Full variable domain (rest looked up from reference TRBV11-3 and TRBJ2-7): EAGVVQSPRYKIIEKKQPVAFWCNPISGHNTLYWYLQNLGQGPELLIRYENEEAVDDSQLPKDRFSAERLKGVDSTLKIQPAELGDSAVYLCASSRRDPSYEQYFGPGTRLTVT.

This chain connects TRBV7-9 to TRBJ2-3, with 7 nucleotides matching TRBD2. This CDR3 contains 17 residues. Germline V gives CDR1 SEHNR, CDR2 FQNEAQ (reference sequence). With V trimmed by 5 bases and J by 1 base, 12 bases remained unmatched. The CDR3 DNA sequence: TGTGCCAGCAGCATCCGGGCGAGGAGCGGGGGCACAGATACGCAGTATTTT. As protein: CASSIRARSGGTDTQYF. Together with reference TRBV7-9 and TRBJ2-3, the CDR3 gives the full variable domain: DTGVSQNPRHKITKRGQNVTFRCDPISEHNRLYWYRQTLGQGPEFLTYFQNEAQLEKSRLLSDRFSAERPKGSFSTLEIQRTEQGDSAMYLCASSIRARSGGTDTQYFGPGTRLTVL.

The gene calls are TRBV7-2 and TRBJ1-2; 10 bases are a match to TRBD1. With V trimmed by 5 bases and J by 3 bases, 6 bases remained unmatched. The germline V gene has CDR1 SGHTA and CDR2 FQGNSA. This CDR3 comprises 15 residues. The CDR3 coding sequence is TGTGCCAGCAGCATGGGACAGGGGAAATACTATGGCTACACCTTC. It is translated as CASSMGQGKYYGYTF.

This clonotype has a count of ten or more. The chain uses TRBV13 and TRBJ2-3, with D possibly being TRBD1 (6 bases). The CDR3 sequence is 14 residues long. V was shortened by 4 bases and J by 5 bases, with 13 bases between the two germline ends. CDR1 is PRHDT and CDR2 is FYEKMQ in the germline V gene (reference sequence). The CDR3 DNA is TGTGCCAGCAGCTACAGGGATCGCAGAGATACGCAGTATTTT. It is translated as CASSYRDRRDTQYF.

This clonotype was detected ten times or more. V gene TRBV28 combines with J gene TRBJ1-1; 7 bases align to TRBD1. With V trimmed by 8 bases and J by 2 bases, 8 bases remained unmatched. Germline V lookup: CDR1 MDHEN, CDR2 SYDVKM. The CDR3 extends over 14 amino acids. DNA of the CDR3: TGTGCCAGCGAAGAGGGGGCGTTAAACACTGAAGCTTTCTTT. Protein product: CASEEGALNTEAFF.

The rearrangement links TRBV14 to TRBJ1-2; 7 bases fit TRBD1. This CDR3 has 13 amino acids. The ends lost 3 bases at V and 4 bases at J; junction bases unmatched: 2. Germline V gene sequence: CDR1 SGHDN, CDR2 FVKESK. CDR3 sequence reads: CASSQGQSYGYTF. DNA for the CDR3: TGTGCCAGCAGCCAGGGACAGAGCTATGGCTACACCTTC. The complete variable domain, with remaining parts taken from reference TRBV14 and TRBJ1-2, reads EAGVTQFPSHSVIEKGQTVTLRCDPISGHDNLYWYRRVMGKEIKFLLHFVKESKQDESGMPNNRFLAERTGGTYSTLKVQPAELEDSGVYFCASSQGQSYGYTFGSGTRLTVV.

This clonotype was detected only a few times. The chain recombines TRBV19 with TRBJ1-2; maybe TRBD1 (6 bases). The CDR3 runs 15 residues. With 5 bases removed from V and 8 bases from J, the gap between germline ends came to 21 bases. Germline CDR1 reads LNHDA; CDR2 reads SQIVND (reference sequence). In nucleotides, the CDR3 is TGTGCCAGTAGTGCACGGACAGTCCCCGGCGGAGGCTACACCTTC. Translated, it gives CASSARTVPGGGYTF.

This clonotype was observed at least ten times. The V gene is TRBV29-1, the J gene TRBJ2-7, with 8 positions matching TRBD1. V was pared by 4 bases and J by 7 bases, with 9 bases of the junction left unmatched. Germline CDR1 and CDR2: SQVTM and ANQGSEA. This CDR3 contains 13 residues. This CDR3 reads CSVAGRGLGEQYF. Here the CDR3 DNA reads TGCAGCGTTGCTGGCAGGGGGCTAGGGGAGCAGTACTTC.

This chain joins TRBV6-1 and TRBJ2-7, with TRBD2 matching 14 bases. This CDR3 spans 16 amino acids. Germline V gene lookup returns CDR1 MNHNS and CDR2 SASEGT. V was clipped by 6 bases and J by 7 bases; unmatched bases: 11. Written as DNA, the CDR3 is TGTGCCAGCAGAGGCGGACTAGCGGGAGGTCATAGGGAGCAGTACTTC. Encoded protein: CASRGGLAGGHREQYF.

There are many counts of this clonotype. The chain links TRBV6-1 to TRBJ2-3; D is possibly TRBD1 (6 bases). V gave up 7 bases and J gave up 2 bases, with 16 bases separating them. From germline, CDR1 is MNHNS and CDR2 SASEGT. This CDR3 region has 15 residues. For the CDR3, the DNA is TGTGCCAGCAATATGAGGGGGATGAACACAGATACGCAGTATTTT. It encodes CASNMRGMNTDTQYF.

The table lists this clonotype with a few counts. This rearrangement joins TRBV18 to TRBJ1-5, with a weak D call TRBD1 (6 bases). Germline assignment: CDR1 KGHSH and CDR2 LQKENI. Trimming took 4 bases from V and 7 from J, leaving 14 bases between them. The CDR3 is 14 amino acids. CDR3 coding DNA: TGTGCCAGCTCACACAGGGCTCTTATACAGCCCCAGCATTTT. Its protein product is CASSHRALIQPQHF.

The CDR3 sequence is CASSIMGTSNQPQHF. DNA for the CDR3: TGTGCCAGTAGTATCATGGGGACTAGCAATCAGCCCCAGCATTTT. V gene TRBV19 combines with J gene TRBJ1-5; possibly TRBD1 for D (5 bases). V was pared by 3 bases and J by 0 bases, with 9 bases between. Germline CDR1 reads LNHDA; CDR2 reads SQIVND (reference sequence). The CDR3 covers 15 residues.

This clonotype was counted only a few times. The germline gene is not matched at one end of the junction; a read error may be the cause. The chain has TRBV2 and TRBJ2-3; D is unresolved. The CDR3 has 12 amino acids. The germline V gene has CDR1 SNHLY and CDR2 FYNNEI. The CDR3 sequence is CASSDLTDTQYF. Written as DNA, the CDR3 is TGCGCCAGCAGTGACCTCACAGATACGCAGTATTTT.